The present entry profiles one T cell receptor (beta chain) with its context. Antigen specificity is unknown. CDR3 length: 14 residues. J was trimmed by 5 bases and V by 5 bases; bases with no gene match: 6. CDR1 is MNHEY, CDR2 SMNVEV, per germline (reference sequence). The data were obtained in a study of OX40 agonist ivuxolimab in advanced cancers. Study-wide context: Intravenous ivuxolimab at 0.01 to 10 mg/kg was given to patients every 2 weeks. Study results and limitations: Fewer expanded clones were found on average in CD4+ than in CD8+ T cells.

Autoimmune disease history or systemic immunosuppression led to patients being barred. The protocol was immunoSEQ multiplex PCR, while the TCRdb copy is restricted to in-frame clones and leaves out a portion. The data show around 34,000 clones, approximately 89% seen once. The specimen was CD4+ or CD8+ T cells sorted from blood, collected in a trial of the OX40 agonist ivuxolimab. The sequence was obtained from an adult with an advanced solid tumor such as melanoma, head and neck, liver or kidney cancer. V is TRBV27 and J is TRBJ2-7; TRBD1 aligns across 10 bases. The CDR3 is CASSEGTGAHEQYF. CDR3 in DNA: TGTGCCAGCAGTGAGGGGACAGGGGCCCACGAGCAGTACTTC.